This TCR beta chain was sequenced in a study of shared clonotypes between healthy human individuals. The authors sequenced unsorted PBMC DNA on ten immunoSEQ deep assay plates. Some clones are missing from TCRdb's copy, which holds only in-frame ones; the method was immunoSEQ multiplex PCR. The table includes some 480,000 clones, less than 80% detected once. V lost 7 bases to trimming and J lost 2 bases, with 17 bases between them. CDR3 length: 15 amino acids. CDR1 is MGHDK and CDR2 is SYGVNS in the germline V gene. The chain couples TRBV25-1 to TRBJ1-2; perhaps TRBD1 as D (6 bases). The sequence was collected from a woman in her thirties or forties in good health. Some clones in this sample may be carry-over from other donors' samples. Sequencing was performed on PBMCs. The CDR3 nucleotides are TGTGCCAGCACTTTCGATGACAGGTCAAACTATGGCTACACCTTC. It translates to CASTFDDRSNYGYTF.